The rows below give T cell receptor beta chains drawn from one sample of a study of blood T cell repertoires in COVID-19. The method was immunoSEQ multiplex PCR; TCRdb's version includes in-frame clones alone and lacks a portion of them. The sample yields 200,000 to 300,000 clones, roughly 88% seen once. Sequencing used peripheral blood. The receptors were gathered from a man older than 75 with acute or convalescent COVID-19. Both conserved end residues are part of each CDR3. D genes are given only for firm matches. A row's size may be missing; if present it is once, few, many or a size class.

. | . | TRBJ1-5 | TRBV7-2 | TGTGCCAGCAGCCCCTTCGGGGGGGTTGGACAGCCCCAGCATTTT | CASSPFGGVGQPQHF
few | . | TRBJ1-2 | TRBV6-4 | TGTGCCAGCAGTGACTCGTCCGCTCGCAGTGGCTACACCTTC | CASSDSSARSGYTF
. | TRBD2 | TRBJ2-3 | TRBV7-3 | TGTGCCAGCAGCTTCAGGACTAGCGGAAAAGATACGCAGTATTTT | CASSFRTSGKDTQYF
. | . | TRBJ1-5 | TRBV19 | TGTGCCAGTAGTATTTTCTTGAATCAGCCCCAGCATTTT | CASSIFLNQPQHF
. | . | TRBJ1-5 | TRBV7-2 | TGTGCCAGCAGCCCTAGGGGGGGCGGGCAGCCCCAGCATTTT | CASSPRGGGQPQHF
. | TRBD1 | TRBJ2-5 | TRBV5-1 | TGCGCCAGCAGCCAACAGGGCAGTCAAAAGACAGGGACCGGGGCCCAGTACTTC | CASSQQGSQKTGTGAQYF
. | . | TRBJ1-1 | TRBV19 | TGTGCCAGTAGTACTCACCCAGGGACGGGGGACACTGAAGCTTTCTTT | CASSTHPGTGDTEAFF
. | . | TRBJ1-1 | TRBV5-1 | TGCGCCAGCAGCGTAAGACAGGCTGGGGGTGAAGCTTTCTTT | CASSVRQAGGEAFF
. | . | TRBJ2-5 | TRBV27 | TGTGCCAGCAGGAAGGAGGGAGGCTGGGAGACCCAGTACTTC | CASRKEGGWETQYF
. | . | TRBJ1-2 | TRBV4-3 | TGCGCCAGCAGCCAAGACCCCCAGGTTGGGCTTGGCTACACCTTC | CASSQDPQVGLGYTF
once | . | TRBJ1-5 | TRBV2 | TGTGCCAGCAGTGATCAAAGGGGAGGGACTCAGCCCCAGCATTTT | CASSDQRGGTQPQHF
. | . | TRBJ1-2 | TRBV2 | TGTGCCAGCGGCGGGTTAGTTAACTATGGCTACACCTTC | CASGGLVNYGYTF